These 27 T cell receptor beta chains share one sample of origin, sequenced in a study of blood T cell repertoires in COVID-19. Sequenced by immunoSEQ multiplex PCR; TCRdb stores in-frame clones only, minus some. The sample yields about 200,000 clones, about nine tenths seen once. What was sequenced was peripheral blood. These receptor sequences come from a man aged 18 to 30 with active or convalescent COVID-19.

J is TRBJ2-1 and V is TRBV5-1; weak D call: TRBD2 (7 bases). Deletions cut 0 bases from V and 0 bases from J, with 10 bases between. The CDR3 consists of 16 residues. Per germline, CDR1 SGHRS and CDR2 YFSETQ. CDR3 sequence: CASSLEGGNSYNEQFF. The CDR3 DNA reads TGCGCCAGCAGCTTGGAGGGGGGGAACTCCTACAATGAGCAGTTCTTC.

This clone was detected only once. This sequence joins TRBV30 and TRBJ2-3, with unresolved D. The CDR3 has 14 amino acids. The germline V gene encodes CDR1 GTSNPN and CDR2 SVGIG (reference sequence). V lost 2 bases and J 2 bases, leaving 11 bases between the germline ends. The CDR3 spells CAWSQPIHTDTQYF. CDR3 nucleotides: TGTGCCTGGAGTCAACCAATACACACAGATACGCAGTATTTT.

Only a few counts were recorded for this clone. A junction end diverges from the germline sequence, so it may reflect a read error. This chain uses TRBV3-1 (or the pseudogene TRBV3-2) with TRBJ1-3; TRBD1 aligns across 7 bases. This CDR3 contains 13 residues. Germline assignment: CDR1 LGHDT and CDR2 YNNKEL (reference sequence). CDR3 sequence reads: CASSPWTGITIYF. The CDR3 DNA reads as TGTGCCAGCAGCCCTTGGACAGGAATCACCATATATTTT.

J is TRBJ2-2 and V is TRBV7-9, with D perhaps matching TRBD2 (7 bases). Per germline, CDR1 SEHNR and CDR2 FQNEAQ (reference sequence). V was trimmed by 8 bases and J by 5 bases, leaving 9 bases between them. This CDR3 region has 12 residues. CDR3 DNA sequence: TGTGCCAGCGGGAGGGGGACCGGGGAGCTGTTTTTT. Translated, it gives CASGRGTGELFF.

This rearrangement joins TRBV2 to TRBJ1-4; 8 bases are shared with TRBD1. Trimming at V came to 9 bases and at J to 4 bases, leaving 10 bases not matched to a gene. The CDR3 contains 15 residues. The germline V gene encodes CDR1 SNHLY and CDR2 FYNNEI. The DNA for the CDR3 is TGTGCCAGTCTGCGGATACAGGGGGTTAATGAAAAACTGTTTTTT. Its protein is CASLRIQGVNEKLFF.

This chain links TRBV19 with TRBJ1-2; 7 bases are a match to TRBD1. Germline CDR1 and CDR2: LNHDA and SQIVND (reference sequence). This CDR3 contains 16 residues. V was pared by 6 bases and J by 3 bases, with 13 bases of the junction left unmatched. The CDR3 nucleotides are TGTGCCAGTAGGTATACAGGGGCTCAGAACCACTATGGCTACACCTTC. Translation gives CASRYTGAQNHYGYTF.

The sample holds a few counts of this clone. The chain couples TRBV6-2 or TRBV6-3 to TRBJ1-2; 7 nucleotides match TRBD1. After removal of 2 bases from V and 1 base from J, the junction contained 10 bases not matched to a gene. CDR1 is MNHEY, CDR2 SVGEGT, per germline. This CDR3 region has 17 residues. Here the CDR3 reads CASSYGPRQGRNYGYTF. The CDR3 region has the DNA TGTGCCAGCAGTTACGGGCCGAGACAGGGACGTAACTATGGCTACACCTTC.

The V and J genes are TRBV9 and TRBJ1-1, with D hard to call. CDR3 length: 13 amino acids. Trimming stripped 3 bases from V and 6 bases from J, with 12 bases between. Germline V gives CDR1 SGDLS, CDR2 YYNGEE. The DNA of the CDR3 is TGTGCCAGCAGCGCCGGGTTCTCGTCTGAAGCTTTCTTT. Protein: CASSAGFSSEAFF.

The chain has TRBV11-2 and TRBJ2-5; no definite D call. Germline lookup yields CDR1 SGHAT and CDR2 FQNNGV. V dropped 6 bases and J dropped 4 bases, with 12 bases sitting between them. CDR3 length: 13 residues. The CDR3 here is CASSRGSRETQYF. CDR3 sequence (DNA): TGTGCCAGCAGTCGAGGATCAAGAGAGACCCAGTACTTC.

This sequence joins TRBV14 and TRBJ2-1; D perhaps matches TRBD2 (5 bases). The germline CDR1 and CDR2 sequences are SGHDN and FVKESK. Trimming removed 4 bases from V and 3 bases from J, with 10 bases in between. This CDR3 spans 14 amino acids. CDR3: CASSRTALYNEQFF. CDR3 bases: TGTGCCAGCAGCCGGACTGCACTCTACAATGAGCAGTTCTTC. The variable domain in full, completed from reference TRBV14 and TRBJ2-1, reads EAGVTQFPSHSVIEKGQTVTLRCDPISGHDNLYWYRRVMGKEIKFLLHFVKESKQDESGMPNNRFLAERTGGTYSTLKVQPAELEDSGVYFCASSRTALYNEQFFGPGTRLTVL.

The rearrangement uses TRBV29-1 and TRBJ1-1; TRBD1 is a possible D gene (5 bases). The germline gives CDR1 SQVTM, CDR2 ANQGSEA. V lost 5 bases and J 0 bases, leaving 16 bases between the germline ends. The CDR3 spans 15 residues. CDR3 nucleotides: TGCAGCGTTAAACAACATCCGGGGGTGAACACTGAAGCTTTCTTT. Its translation is CSVKQHPGVNTEAFF.

The chain uses TRBV19 and TRBJ1-2; the match to TRBD1 covers 7 bases. The CDR3 extends over 14 amino acids. Trimming removed 1 base from V and 7 bases from J; junction bases left unmatched: 6. Germline values: CDR1 LNHDA, CDR2 SQIVND (reference sequence). CDR3 loop: CASSIGQGLSGYTF. CDR3 DNA sequence: TGTGCCAGTAGTATAGGACAGGGTTTGAGTGGCTACACCTTC.

V gene TRBV5-6 combines with J gene TRBJ2-1; 7 nucleotides line up with TRBD2. Germline values: CDR1 SGHDT, CDR2 YYEEEE. V lost 5 bases, J lost 1 base, and 12 bases stayed unmatched. The CDR3 is 17 residues long. The CDR3 loop reads CASSRRLATLSYNEQFF. CDR3 sequence (DNA): TGTGCCAGCAGTCGAAGACTAGCAACTCTTTCCTACAATGAGCAGTTCTTC.

V is TRBV5-1 and J is TRBJ1-3; D gene unclear. The CDR3 runs to 14 residues. Trimming took off 4 bases at V and 2 bases at J, with 10 bases between the two ends. The germline V gene has CDR1 SGHRS and CDR2 YFSETQ. Here the CDR3 DNA reads TGCGCCAGCAGCATTGACGGGACTGGAAACACCATATATTTT. Its translation is CASSIDGTGNTIYF.

The V call is TRBV7-6, the J call TRBJ2-2, with D maybe TRBD1 (6 bases). The CDR3 spans 16 residues. V was cut by 5 bases and J by 1 base, with 14 bases left in between. Per germline, CDR1 SGHVS and CDR2 FNYEAQ. This chain's CDR3 is CASSASPGQNTGELFF. CDR3 coding DNA: TGTGCCAGCAGCGCCAGCCCGGGACAGAACACCGGGGAGCTGTTTTTT.

The chain couples TRBV13 to TRBJ2-6; 12 positions match TRBD2. The V gene's germline CDR1 is PRHDT and CDR2 FYEKMQ (reference sequence). The V gene end was trimmed by 5 bases and the J gene end by 2 bases; junction bases not matched to a gene: 7. This CDR3 contains 18 residues. The CDR3, as DNA: TGTGCCAGCAGCCTAACTAGCGGGAGGACCCCTGGGGCCAACGTCCTGACTTTC. As protein: CASSLTSGRTPGANVLTF.

The chain uses TRBV18 and TRBJ1-3; TRBD1 matches 9 bases. The CDR3 is 16 amino acids. The germline V gene encodes CDR1 KGHSH and CDR2 LQKENI. V gave up 6 bases and J gave up 7 bases; unmatched junction bases: 13. The CDR3 region is CASSLGPGTGSNTIYF. The DNA of the CDR3 is TGTGCCAGCTCCCTGGGACCCGGGACAGGGAGTAACACCATATATTTT.

The CDR3 bases are TGTGCCACCTCTGTTCAGGGTGTCAATGAGCAGTTCTTC. As protein: CATSVQGVNEQFF. This chain joins TRBV15 and TRBJ2-1; perhaps TRBD1 as D (5 bases). CDR3 size: 13 residues. Germline CDR1 and CDR2: LNHNV and YYDKDF (reference sequence). V was shortened by 8 bases and J by 6 bases, with 14 bases between the two germline ends.

This chain uses TRBV12-3 or TRBV12-4 with TRBJ1-2; D is perhaps TRBD1 (6 bases). This CDR3 comprises 13 residues. V shed 5 bases and J shed 5 bases, with 12 bases lying between them. CDR3 amino acids: CASSPTGRYGYTF. The CDR3 DNA reads as TGTGCCAGCAGTCCGACAGGCCGGTATGGCTACACCTTC.

The rearrangement joins TRBV12-3 or TRBV12-4 to TRBJ2-5; perhaps TRBD2 as D (6 bases). The CDR3 has 13 amino acids. The V end was cut by 8 bases, the J end by 4 bases, with 14 bases between. CDR3 in DNA: TGTGCCAGCCAGAGGGGACTTTCAGAGACCCAGTACTTC. Translation gives CASQRGLSETQYF.

This clone has just one count. The chain employs TRBV9 and TRBJ2-1; 7 bases are a match to TRBD2. Trimming at V came to 3 bases and at J to 2 bases, leaving 5 bases not matched to a gene. The CDR3 sequence is 15 residues long. Germline CDR1 is SGDLS and CDR2 is YYNGEE. The DNA for the CDR3 is TGTGCCAGCAGCGCGGGACTATCTGCCTACAATGAGCAGTTCTTC. The encoded protein is CASSAGLSAYNEQFF.

The DNA of the CDR3 is TGCAGCGTTGAAGAAGCTGCTGAGCAGTTCTTC. Translating gives CSVEEAAEQFF. The chain links TRBV29-1 to TRBJ2-1; D gene unclear. Trimming took off 0 bases at V and 9 bases at J, with 6 bases between the two ends. The CDR3 has 11 residues. Germline V gene data show CDR1 as SQVTM and CDR2 as ANQGSEA.

The sample holds one count of this clone. V usage is TRBV7-9 and J usage is TRBJ2-7, with a weak D call TRBD2 (6 bases). The CDR3 totals 14 residues. Trimming cost V 5 bases and J 0 bases, with 11 bases left between them. CDR1 and CDR2 from the germline V gene are SEHNR and FQNEAQ (reference sequence). DNA of the CDR3: TGTGCCAGCAGCCCCGGGACTCGCTCCTACGAGCAGTACTTC. Protein sequence: CASSPGTRSYEQYF.

The chain recombines TRBV6-1 with TRBJ2-7; TRBD1 agrees at 7 bases. After removal of 3 bases from V and 0 bases from J, the junction contained 8 bases not matched to a gene. This CDR3 is built from 16 residues. Looked up from germline, CDR1 is MNHNS and CDR2 is SASEGT. CDR3 amino acids: CASSDPGQPSSYEQYF. DNA for the CDR3: TGTGCCAGCAGTGACCCGGGACAGCCGAGCTCCTACGAGCAGTACTTC.

The chain has TRBV11-2 and TRBJ1-2; no clear D. Trimming left V 5 bases short and J 6 bases short, with 10 bases between. This CDR3 spans 12 amino acids. In germline, CDR1 is SGHAT, CDR2 FQNNGV. Written as DNA, the CDR3 is TGTGCCAGCAGCCACGGGATCGATGGCTACACCTTC. Translated, it gives CASSHGIDGYTF.

This clone was detected once. CDR3 sequence reads: CASSFGQGAGELFF. Here the CDR3 DNA reads TGTGCCAGCAGCTTCGGACAGGGGGCCGGGGAGCTGTTTTTT. The chain links TRBV5-6 to TRBJ2-2, with TRBD1 matching over 10 bases. CDR1 and CDR2 (germline): SGHDT, YYEEEE. This CDR3 contains 14 residues. Trimming at V came to 2 bases and at J to 6 bases, leaving 1 base not matched to a gene.

This chain connects TRBV7-8 to TRBJ2-7; D may be TRBD1 (6 bases). Trimming stripped 5 bases from V and 5 bases from J, with 22 bases between. CDR1 SGHVS and CDR2 FQNEAQ come from the germline V gene. This CDR3 is built from 16 residues. The CDR3 DNA reads as TGTGCCAGCAGCAAACAGGGTGCTAGTAAGTCCCACGAGCAGTACTTC. Encoded protein: CASSKQGASKSHEQYF.